This entry features one T cell receptor (beta chain) sequence. Which antigen it targets is not known. The entry originates in a study of cytomegalovirus exposure and HLA in healthy donors (dated by TCRdb to 2017 to 2019). Context from the whole study: According to an earlier analysis of 587 of the donors, about 170 million T cells yielded some 110 million unique TCR beta sequences and about 300 Gb of sequence data. An early release covering roughly 640 HLA-typed donors comprised approximately 290 gigabases of sequencing data and around 85 million unique TCR sequences. Of the roughly 400 genotyped donors, around 81% fell in the genetic ancestry cluster associated with self-reported Caucasian donors. The study was designed to test whether signatures of past pathogen exposure could be identified by cataloging public T cell receptors. The study profiled the T cell repertoires of approximately 700 subjects by immunosequencing and related them to cytomegalovirus serostatus. In addition to the first cohort of about 650 subjects, a separate validation cohort of approximately 130 different subjects was used. To predict cytomegalovirus infection status, the study combined high-throughput TCR immunosequencing, statistical association of individual TCRs with disease status, and machine learning. In a later analysis, previously published TCR beta repertoires from some 640 donors were re-analyzed and high-resolution HLA genotyping was added so that TCR occurrence patterns could be studied. Rather than drawing on any new phenotypic data, the later analysis identified candidate immune exposures from TCR beta sequences and the way those sequences occurred across donors. An earlier analysis of 587 of the donors used high-throughput TCR beta sequencing to judge whether each TCR beta V gene segment behaved as functional or pseudogenic. Alongside the repertoire data, information on donor age, sex, ethnicity and CMV serostatus was compiled. A later genetic analysis used genome-wide SNP genotypes for about 60% of the roughly 700 donors, treating that subset as a discovery cohort. Every repertoire in the discovery cohort had been generated on one and the same sequencing platform. HLA typing included class I and class II loci at four-digit resolution. The number of typed donors differed by locus: about 620-630 for A, B, C, DRB1 and DQB1; 522 for DQA1; approximately 610 for DPA1; and roughly 450 for DPB1. A handful of DR-DQ haplotypes were treated as single units for association and clustering because of strong linkage in the cohort. On average, 235,054 unique TCR beta nucleotide sequences were sequenced per donor among roughly 430 genotyped donors of the cohort, with about 17% of those sequences being non-productive. The paper's findings and limits, for the study overall: Correlated functional status among segregating V segments might be attributable to linkage disequilibrium, but an unknown experimental factor could not be ruled out. A later analysis reported that several top co-occurrence clusters appeared linked to parvovirus B19, influenza, CMV and Epstein-Barr virus. According to a later analysis, most CMV-associated TCR beta chains appeared to be HLA-restricted, and the HLA associations seemed to be driven largely by CMV exposure. The earlier analysis of approximately 560 of the donors excluded some 15 rarely observed V segments, including chromosome 9 orphons, because counts were too low. The authors suggested that the approach could potentially be extended to other disease states and immunological phenotypes. In a later genetic analysis, fewer N-insertions in productive TCRs were reported among donors in an Asian-associated ancestry cluster than the roughly 700-donor mean. Sequencing depth was assumed to be roughly uniform across donors in the presence/absence analyses, though that assumption may not hold. In the study, around 150 TCR beta chains were listed as associated with cytomegalovirus. A further reported finding was that TCR beta sequences accurately predicted the HLA-A and HLA-B alleles for most subjects in the first cohort. An association between a missense DCLRE1C variant and V-gene and J-gene trimming of TCR beta chains was found in a later genetic analysis and replicated in an independent cohort. In a later analysis, HLA-associated TCR beta chains were found to be more clonally expanded and to have lower generation probabilities than equally common non-associated chains. In a later analysis, TCR association rates were found to vary across HLA loci, with the most associated TCRs seen for DRB1 alleles and the fewest for HLA-C alleles. In both the original and validation cohorts, the classifier was reported to diagnose cytomegalovirus status with high specificity and sensitivity. A few of the identified cytomegalovirus-associated TCR beta chains were confirmed in vitro to be specific for cytomegalovirus antigens. Because some donors lacked HLA typing at each locus, the association tests relied only on the typed subset. Some IMGT-functional V segments, including TRBV6-2 and TRBV6-3, could not be distinguished by the 87-base-pair reads and were therefore excluded. When HLA alleles, especially DR and DQ, strongly co-occurred, TCR associations were difficult to assign to individual alleles. Broadly in line with IMGT annotations, most TCR beta V segments showed up in productive rearrangements about 87% or about 30% of the time in an earlier analysis of several hundred of the donors. A group of highly shared sequence variants was considered likely to be a technical artifact of the sequencing pipeline. Most TCR sequences were seen in very few donors, while some public TCRs were found in many individuals. The only immune exposure information available for the cohort was CMV serostatus. In a later analysis, 16,951 TCR beta sequences were associated with specific HLA alleles at a false discovery rate of 0.05. In this cohort, only TCR beta chains were sequenced, and detectable features were limited by the absence of alpha or paired-chain data.

The germline ends are 14 bases apart after V is trimmed by 5 bases and J by 10 bases. Looking up the germline V gene yields CDR1 MGHDK and CDR2 SYGVNS. Spanning cysteine to phenylalanine, the CDR3 consists of 12 amino acids. The kept DNA is CDR3 alone, 36 bases in frame from the first base. Library prep was done by the immunoSEQ multiplex PCR assay. A mixture of 60 forward primers for TCR Vbeta segments and 13 reverse primers for TCR Jbeta segments was used in the multiplex PCR. A multiplex PCR assay on genomic DNA amplified the CDR3 region of rearranged TCR beta genes. On the Illumina HiSeq System, the amplified TCR beta libraries were sequenced as 87-base-pair reads. The study's processing was this. Across the 500 to 850 repertoires, a later analysis counted some 80 million unique TCR beta chains, some 11 million of which were shared by at least two donors. Raw reads were error-corrected and collapsed into unique sequences by a nearest-neighbor algorithm in which closely related sequences were merged to remove PCR and sequencing errors. Alignment of CDR3 sequences to IMGT reference sequences was used to assign V, D and J gene segments. For a sequence to be retained, a match of at least six nucleotides was required to both a V gene segment and a J gene segment. A rearrangement counted as productive if the CDR3 had no stop codons and remained in frame with V and J, and every other rearrangement counted as non-productive. Following IMGT convention, CDR3 was defined as the stretch from the second conserved V-encoded cysteine up to the conserved J-encoded phenylalanine. In an earlier analysis of around 640 of the donors, sequences lacking an unambiguous match to a single V gene segment were excluded. In an earlier analysis of approximately 500 of the donors, a V segment was called functional when productive rearrangements were above 56.7%, and segregating when the standard deviation between donors exceeded 5%. A statistical classification framework was built for diagnosing cytomegalovirus status from the catalog of TCR beta chain sequences. In a later analysis, TCR nucleotide sequences were compared against IMGT/GENE-DB human TR gene sequences so that V and J genes could be assigned. In a later analysis, CDR3 sequences and most-parsimonious VDJ recombination scenarios were assigned using the TCRdist pipeline. In a later analysis, each TCR beta chain was defined by its CDR3 amino acid sequence together with its V-gene family, and reads without a unique V-gene family were excluded. As a way to deal with suspected cross-contamination and a sequencing artifact, a later analysis dropped more than 500 nucleotide sequences that were highly shared and had low generation probability. A later analysis calculated a clonal expansion index for each public chain from normalized within-repertoire ranks of inferred template counts. In a later analysis, generation probabilities were computed with a VDJ recombination model fitted to out-of-frame rearrangements, and the resulting probabilities were checked against IGoR. A later analysis scored TCR-TCR, TCR-HLA and TCR-CMV co-occurrence with hypergeometric tests, applying a repertoire-size bias correction to TCR pairs. False discovery rates were estimated in a later analysis by permuting HLA or CMV assignments 20 times. In a later analysis, co-occurring TCRs were grouped using DBSCAN, and TCRdist sequence similarity was added for clustering within HLA-allele-positive subsets. Co-occurrence clustering excluded repertoires with fewer than 30,000 or more than 120,000 public chains, plus five with anomalous nucleotide sharing. Imported from immuneACCESS, the table was reduced by TCRdb to in-frame sequences with V and J called. These copies leave out some clones; in studies compared against another copy, an unresolved V gene accounts for under half, and the cause of the remainder is not known. D and trimming were read from the DNA, whereas the V and J calls and clone size are those reported in that table. This sample's listing comprises about 170,000 clones. In total, the top ten clones hold less than 0.95% of the sample.

The cohort consisted of 600 to 750 healthy bone marrow donors. All cohort members were sampled while nominally healthy, although unrecorded immune exposures were likely present. The donor tested CMV seropositive, placing the donor among the 289 seropositive members of the cohort. A peripheral blood sample was provided by each donor, and peripheral blood mononuclear cells were used for TCR beta sequencing. Genomic DNA extraction from the blood cell samples was performed with the Qiagen DNeasy Blood Extraction Kit. This clonotype was obtained from a woman aged 18 to 35 in good health and CMV-seropositive. Sequencing was done on a sample of PBMCs. The rearranged chain carries TRBV25-1 and TRBJ1-1, with the D gene not clear enough to name. The sequenced DNA is TGTGCCAGCAGTAGTAGCGGTACCCGAGCTTTCTTT. Translated, it reads CASSSSGTRAFF.